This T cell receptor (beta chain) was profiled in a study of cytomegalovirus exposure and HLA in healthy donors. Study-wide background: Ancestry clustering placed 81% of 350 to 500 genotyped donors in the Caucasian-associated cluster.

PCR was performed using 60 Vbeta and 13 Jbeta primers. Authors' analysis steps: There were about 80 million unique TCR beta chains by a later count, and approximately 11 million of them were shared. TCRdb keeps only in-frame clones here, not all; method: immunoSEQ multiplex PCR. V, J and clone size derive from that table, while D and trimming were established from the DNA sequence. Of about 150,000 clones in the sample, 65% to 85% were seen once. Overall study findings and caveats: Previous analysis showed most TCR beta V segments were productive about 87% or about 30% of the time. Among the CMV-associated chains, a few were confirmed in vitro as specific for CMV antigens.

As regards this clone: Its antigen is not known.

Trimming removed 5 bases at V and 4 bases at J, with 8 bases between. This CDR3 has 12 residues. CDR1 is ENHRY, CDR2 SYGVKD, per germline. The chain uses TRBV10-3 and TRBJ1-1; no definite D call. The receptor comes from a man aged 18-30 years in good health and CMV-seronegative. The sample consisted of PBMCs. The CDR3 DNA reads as TGTGCCATCAGTCTGGAGGGCACTGAAGCTTTCTTT. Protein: CAISLEGTEAFF.